The source of this T cell receptor (beta chain) is a study of shared clonotypes between healthy human individuals. TCRdb's copy holds only in-frame clones and misses some; the assay was immunoSEQ multiplex PCR. The sample lists fewer than 2.5 million clones, 93% seen once, with approximately 0.35% in the top ten. Germline loops: CDR1 SGHNT, CDR2 YYREEE (reference sequence). Trimming stripped 4 bases from V and 1 base from J, with 5 bases between. The CDR3 extends over 12 amino acids. The sequenced sample was naive CD4+ T cells from PBMCs. The subset: CD45RA+ positively selected. The V call is TRBV5-4, the J call TRBJ2-5; no definite D call. This receptor was taken from a man in his late teens or twenties in good health. Some clones in this sample may be carry-over from other donors' samples. The CDR3 DNA sequence: TGTGCCAGCAGCCCGGCCCAAGAGACCCAGTACTTC. Encoded protein: CASSPAQETQYF.